This T cell receptor (beta chain) derives from a study of shared clonotypes between healthy human individuals. Study observations and caveats: Shared clonotypes: about 4.6% naive CD4, around 3.5% naive CD8, 2% to 2.5% memory CD4, 0.4% to 0.45% memory CD8.

Germline V gene data show CDR1 as LNHNV and CDR2 as YYDKDF (reference sequence). The CDR3 is 16 amino acids. Trimming removed 5 bases from V and 3 bases from J, with 19 bases in between. Repertoires were generated with immunoSEQ multiplex PCR, while TCRdb's copy carries only in-frame clones and drops some. The table shows roughly 2.1 million clones, with approximately 94% occurring only once. Details on this clone: The antigen is not known.

CD45RO negativity and positive selection for CCR7 defined naive CD8 cells, a population that excluded terminally differentiated effector memory CD45RA+ cells. Sequences were obtained from naive CD8+ T cells from PBMCs. The chain is built from TRBV15 and TRBJ1-1; D gene ambiguous. The clonotype comes from a young man in good health. Some clones in this sample may be carry-over from other donors' samples. The CDR3, as DNA: TGTGCCACCAGCCCCGCACAGCTGGGAGGAGACACTGAAGCTTTCTTT. Translating gives CATSPAQLGGDTEAFF.